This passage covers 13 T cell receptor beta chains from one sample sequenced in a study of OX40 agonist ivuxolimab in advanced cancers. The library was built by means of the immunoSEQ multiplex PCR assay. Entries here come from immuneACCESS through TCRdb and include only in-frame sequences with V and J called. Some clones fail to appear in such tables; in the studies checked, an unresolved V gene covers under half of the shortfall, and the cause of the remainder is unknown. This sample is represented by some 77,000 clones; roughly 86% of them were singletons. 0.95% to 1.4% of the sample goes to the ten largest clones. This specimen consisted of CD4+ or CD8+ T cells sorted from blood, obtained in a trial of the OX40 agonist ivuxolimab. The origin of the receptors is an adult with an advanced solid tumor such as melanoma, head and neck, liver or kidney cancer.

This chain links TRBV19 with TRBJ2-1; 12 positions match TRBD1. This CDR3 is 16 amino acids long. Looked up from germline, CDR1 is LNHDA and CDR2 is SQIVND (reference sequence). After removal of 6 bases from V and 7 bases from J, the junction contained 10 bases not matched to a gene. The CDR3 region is CASSRTGTGGWNEQFF. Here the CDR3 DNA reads TGTGCCAGTAGCCGAACCGGGACAGGGGGCTGGAATGAGCAGTTCTTC.

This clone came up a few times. The CDR3 region is CASSSGARVKSDTQYF. CDR3 DNA: TGTGCCAGCAGTTCGGGAGCCAGGGTGAAGTCAGATACGCAGTATTTT. V usage is TRBV28 and J usage is TRBJ2-3; the D gene is possibly TRBD2 (6 bases). V lost 4 bases and J lost 4, with 18 bases in between. This CDR3 spans 16 amino acids. Germline CDR1 is MDHEN and CDR2 is SYDVKM.

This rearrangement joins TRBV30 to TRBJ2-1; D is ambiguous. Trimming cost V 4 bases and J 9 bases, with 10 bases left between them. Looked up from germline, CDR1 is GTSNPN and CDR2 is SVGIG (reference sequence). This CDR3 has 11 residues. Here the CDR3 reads CAWMFGGEQFF. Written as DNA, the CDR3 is TGTGCCTGGATGTTTGGCGGTGAGCAGTTCTTC.

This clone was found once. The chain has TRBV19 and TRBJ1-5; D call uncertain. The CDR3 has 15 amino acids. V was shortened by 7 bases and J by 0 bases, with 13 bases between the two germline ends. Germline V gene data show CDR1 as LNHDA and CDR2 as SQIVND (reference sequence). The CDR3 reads CASIGPTYSNQPQHF. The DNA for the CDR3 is TGTGCCAGTATCGGGCCGACATATAGCAATCAGCCCCAGCATTTT. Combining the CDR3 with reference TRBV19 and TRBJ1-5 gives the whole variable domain DGGITQSPKYLFRKEGQNVTLSCEQNLNHDAMYWYRQDPGQGLRLIYYSQIVNDFQKGDIAEGYSVSREKKESFPLTVTSAQKNPTAFYLCASIGPTYSNQPQHFGDGTRLSIL.

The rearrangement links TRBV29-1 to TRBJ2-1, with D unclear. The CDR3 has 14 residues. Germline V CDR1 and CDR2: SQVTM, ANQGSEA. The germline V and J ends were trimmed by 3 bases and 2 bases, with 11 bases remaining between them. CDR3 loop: CSVEVIGAYNEQFF. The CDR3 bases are TGCAGCGTTGAGGTAATTGGGGCCTACAATGAGCAGTTCTTC.

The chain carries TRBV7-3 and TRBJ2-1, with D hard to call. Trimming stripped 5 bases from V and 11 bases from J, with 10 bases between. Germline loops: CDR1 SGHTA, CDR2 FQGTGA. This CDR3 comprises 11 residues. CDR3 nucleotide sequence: TGTGCCAGCAGCGATGAGAGTAAGCAGTTCTTC. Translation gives CASSDESKQFF.

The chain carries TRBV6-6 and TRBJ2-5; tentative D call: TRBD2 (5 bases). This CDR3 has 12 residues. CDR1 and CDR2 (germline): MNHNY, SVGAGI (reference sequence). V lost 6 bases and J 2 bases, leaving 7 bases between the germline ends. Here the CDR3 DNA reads TGTGCCAGCAGACTAGATCAAGAGACCCAGTACTTC. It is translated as CASRLDQETQYF.

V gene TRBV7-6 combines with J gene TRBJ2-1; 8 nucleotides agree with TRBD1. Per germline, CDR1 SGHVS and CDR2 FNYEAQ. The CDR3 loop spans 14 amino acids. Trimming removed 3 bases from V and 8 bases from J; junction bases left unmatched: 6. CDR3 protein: CASSFRQGLDEQFF. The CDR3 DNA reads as TGTGCCAGCAGCTTCCGACAGGGGCTCGATGAGCAGTTCTTC.

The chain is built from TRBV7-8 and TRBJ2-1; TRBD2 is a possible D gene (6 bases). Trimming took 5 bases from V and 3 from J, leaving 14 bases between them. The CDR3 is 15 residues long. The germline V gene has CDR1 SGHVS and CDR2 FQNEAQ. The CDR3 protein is CASSSRENGYNEQFF. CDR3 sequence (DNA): TGTGCCAGCAGCAGTCGGGAGAACGGCTACAATGAGCAGTTCTTC.

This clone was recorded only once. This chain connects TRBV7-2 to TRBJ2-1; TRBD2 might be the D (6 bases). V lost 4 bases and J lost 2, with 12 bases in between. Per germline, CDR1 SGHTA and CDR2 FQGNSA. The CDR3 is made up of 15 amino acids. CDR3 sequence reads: CASSSGRGTYNEQFF. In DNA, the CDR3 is TGTGCCAGCAGCTCCGGGAGAGGGACCTACAATGAGCAGTTCTTC.

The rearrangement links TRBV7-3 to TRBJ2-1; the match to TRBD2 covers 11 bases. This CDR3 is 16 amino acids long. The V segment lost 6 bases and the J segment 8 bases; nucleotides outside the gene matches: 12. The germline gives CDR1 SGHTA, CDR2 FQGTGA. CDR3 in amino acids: CASSITLAGGPHEQFF. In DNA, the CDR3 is TGTGCCAGCAGTATAACCCTAGCGGGAGGTCCCCATGAGCAGTTCTTC.

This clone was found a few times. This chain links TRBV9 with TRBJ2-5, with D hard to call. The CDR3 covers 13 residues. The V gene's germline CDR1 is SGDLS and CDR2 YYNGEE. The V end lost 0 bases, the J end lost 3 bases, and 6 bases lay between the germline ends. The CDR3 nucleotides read TGTGCCAGCAGCGTAGGAACTAAAGAGACCCAGTACTTC. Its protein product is CASSVGTKETQYF.

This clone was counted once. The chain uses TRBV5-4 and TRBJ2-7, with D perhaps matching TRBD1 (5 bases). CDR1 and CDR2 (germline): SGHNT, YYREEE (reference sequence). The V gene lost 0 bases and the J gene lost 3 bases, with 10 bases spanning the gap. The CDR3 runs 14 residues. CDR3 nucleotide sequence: TGTGCCAGCAGCTTGGATCAGGGTCGCTACGAGCAGTACTTC. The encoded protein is CASSLDQGRYEQYF.